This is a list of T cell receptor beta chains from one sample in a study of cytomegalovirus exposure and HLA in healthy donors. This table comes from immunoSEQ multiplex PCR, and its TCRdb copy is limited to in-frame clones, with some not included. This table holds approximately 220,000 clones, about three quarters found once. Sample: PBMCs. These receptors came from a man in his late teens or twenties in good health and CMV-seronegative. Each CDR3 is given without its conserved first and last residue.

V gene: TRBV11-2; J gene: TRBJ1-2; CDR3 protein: ASSSPGIVLYGYT
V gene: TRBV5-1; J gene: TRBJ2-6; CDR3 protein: ASSPGGGRSYSGANVLT
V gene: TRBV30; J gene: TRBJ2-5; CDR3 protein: AWRSAGVETQY
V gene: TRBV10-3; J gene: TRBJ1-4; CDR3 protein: AISDVTTTNEKLF
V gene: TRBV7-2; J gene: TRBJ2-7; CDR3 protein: ASSLGRGPSYEQY
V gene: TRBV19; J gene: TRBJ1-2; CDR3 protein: ASSIVQGSGYGYT
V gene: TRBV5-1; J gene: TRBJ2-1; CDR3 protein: ASSLLPPGTGNDEQF
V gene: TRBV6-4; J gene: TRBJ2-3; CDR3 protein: ASSGEEGPTDTQY
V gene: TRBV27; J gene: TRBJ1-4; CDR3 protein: ASSYGRGEKLF
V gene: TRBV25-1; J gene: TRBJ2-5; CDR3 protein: ASSEWSGSGEGETQY
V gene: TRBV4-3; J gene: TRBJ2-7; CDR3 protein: ASSQDTGSEQY
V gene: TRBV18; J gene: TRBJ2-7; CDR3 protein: ASSPSGYVYEQY
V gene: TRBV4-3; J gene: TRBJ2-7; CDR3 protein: ASSQSGTGGAYEQY
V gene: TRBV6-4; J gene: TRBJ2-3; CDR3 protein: ASSPRVTDTQY
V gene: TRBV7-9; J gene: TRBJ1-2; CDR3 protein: ASSRDSNYGYT
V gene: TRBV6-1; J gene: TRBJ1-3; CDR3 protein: ASSEYPGNTIY
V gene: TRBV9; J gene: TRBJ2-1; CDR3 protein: ASSGGGGYNEQF
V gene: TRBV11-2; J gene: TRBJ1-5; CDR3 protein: ASSLDPGNQPQH
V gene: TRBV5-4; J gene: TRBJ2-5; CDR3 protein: ASSPGIRETQY
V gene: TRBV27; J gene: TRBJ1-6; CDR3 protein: ASSFRDSHNSPLH
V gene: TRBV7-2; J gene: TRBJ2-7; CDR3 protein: ASSLDPYYEQY
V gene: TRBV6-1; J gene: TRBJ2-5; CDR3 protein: ASSVGAGGHETQY
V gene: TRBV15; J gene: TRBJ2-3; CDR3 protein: ATSREAGGPDTQY
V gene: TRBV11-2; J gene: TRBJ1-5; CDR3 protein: ASSLDRGQPQH
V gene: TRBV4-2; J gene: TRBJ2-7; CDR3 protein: ASSQDRGHIYEQY
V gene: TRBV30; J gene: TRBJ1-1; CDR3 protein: AWSLANTEAF
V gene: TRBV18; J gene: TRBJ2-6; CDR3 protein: ASSQRQGAGANVLT
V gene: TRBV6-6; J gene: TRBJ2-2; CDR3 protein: ASSYSGTRNTGELF
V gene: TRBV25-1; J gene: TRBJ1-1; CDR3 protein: ASSDLSSPGQKTEAF
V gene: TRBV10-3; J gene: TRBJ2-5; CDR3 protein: AISPRAETQY
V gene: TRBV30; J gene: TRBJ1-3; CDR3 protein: ACVTGTGVGNTIY
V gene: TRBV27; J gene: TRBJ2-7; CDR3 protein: ASSLRGTYEQY
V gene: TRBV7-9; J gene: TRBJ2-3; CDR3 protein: SIGTGETDTQY
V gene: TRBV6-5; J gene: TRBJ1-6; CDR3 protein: ASSLRQVVDSPLH
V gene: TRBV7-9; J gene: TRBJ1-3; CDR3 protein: SSSFFAQGASGNTIY
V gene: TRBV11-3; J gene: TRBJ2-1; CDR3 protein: ASSFNRDFHYEQF
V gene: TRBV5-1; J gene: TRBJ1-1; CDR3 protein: ASSTAGGDLNTEAF
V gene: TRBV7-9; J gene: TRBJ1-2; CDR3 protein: ASSSSRTATNYGYT
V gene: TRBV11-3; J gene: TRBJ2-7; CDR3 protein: ASSLEGTGGTQEY
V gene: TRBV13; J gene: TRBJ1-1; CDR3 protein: ASSSREANTEAF
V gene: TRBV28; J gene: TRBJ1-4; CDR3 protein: ASSLGTGGATNEKLF
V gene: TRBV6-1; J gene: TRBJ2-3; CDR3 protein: ASSLASTDTQY
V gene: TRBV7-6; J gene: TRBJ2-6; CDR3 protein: ASSLERETSTSGANVLT
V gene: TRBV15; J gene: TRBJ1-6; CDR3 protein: ATSSGGPNSPLH
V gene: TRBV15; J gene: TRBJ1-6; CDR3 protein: ATSRGAGGGNSPLH
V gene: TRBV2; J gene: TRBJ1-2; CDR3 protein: ASSEQGADYGYT
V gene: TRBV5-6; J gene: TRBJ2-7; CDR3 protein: ASSPRTVQY
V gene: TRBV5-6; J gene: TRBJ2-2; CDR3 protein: ASSLGGARGFTGELF
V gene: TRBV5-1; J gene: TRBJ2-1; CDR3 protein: ASSLVLRGSYNEQF
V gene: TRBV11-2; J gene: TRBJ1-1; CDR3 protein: ASNPTTEMNTEAF
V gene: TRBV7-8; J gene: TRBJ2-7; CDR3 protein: ASSLMTSGDSYEQY
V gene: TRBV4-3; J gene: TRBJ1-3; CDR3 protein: ASSRLTGAGNTIY
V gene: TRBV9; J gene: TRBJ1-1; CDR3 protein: ASSVSGGVTEAF
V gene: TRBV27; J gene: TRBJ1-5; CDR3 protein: ASSFSGQGSGPQH
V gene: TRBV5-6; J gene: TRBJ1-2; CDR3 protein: ASSFGQRGYYGYT